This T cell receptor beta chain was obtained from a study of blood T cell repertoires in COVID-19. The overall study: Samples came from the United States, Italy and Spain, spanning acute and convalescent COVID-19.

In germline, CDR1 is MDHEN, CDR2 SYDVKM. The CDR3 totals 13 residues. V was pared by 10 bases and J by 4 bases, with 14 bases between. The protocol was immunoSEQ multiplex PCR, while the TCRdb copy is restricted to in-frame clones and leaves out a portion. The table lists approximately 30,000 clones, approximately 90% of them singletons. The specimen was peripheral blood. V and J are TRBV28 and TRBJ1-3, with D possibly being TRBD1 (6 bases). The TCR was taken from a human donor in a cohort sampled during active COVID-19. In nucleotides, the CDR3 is TGTGCCACAGAGGGGGGGCTAGGAAACACCATATATTTT. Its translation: CATEGGLGNTIYF.